A selection of T cell receptor beta chains follows, all from one sample in a study of cytomegalovirus exposure and HLA in healthy donors. Some clones are missing from TCRdb's copy, which holds only in-frame ones; the method was immunoSEQ multiplex PCR. The repertoire holds roughly 190,000 clones, more than 70% seen once, with around 1.6% in the top ten. Sequenced material: PBMCs. The receptor source for this set is a man in his forties in good health and CMV-seropositive. CDR3s include the opening cysteine and the closing phenylalanine or tryptophan. Each record gives: clone size, V gene, J gene, D gene, CDR3 protein, CDR3 DNA. D genes are given only for firm matches. Clone sizes are given selectively: once, few, many, or a class where the clone is expanded.

NA	TRBV7-2	TRBJ2-7	TRBD1	CASSSYRGSYEQYF	TGTGCCAGCAGCTCTTACAGGGGGTCCTACGAGCAGTACTTC
NA	TRBV5-4	TRBJ2-7	TRBD1	CASSVTGTGIDEQYF	TGTGCCAGCAGCGTAACCGGGACAGGGATCGACGAGCAGTACTTC
NA	TRBV6-5	TRBJ2-2	NA	CASSLPPYTGELFF	TGTGCCAGCAGTCTACCCCCTTACACCGGGGAGCTGTTTTTT
NA	TRBV7-2	TRBJ2-7	TRBD1	CASSLKGQGAYEQYF	TGTGCCAGCAGCTTAAAGGGACAGGGGGCCTACGAGCAGTACTTC
NA	TRBV7-9	TRBJ2-5	TRBD2	CASSPTGGALETQYF	TGTGCCAGCAGCCCCACGGGGGGGGCTTTAGAGACCCAGTACTTC
few	TRBV10-1	TRBJ2-2	TRBD2	CASSESRGGVSTGELFF	TGCGCCAGCAGTGAGTCCCGGGGAGGGGTTAGCACCGGGGAGCTGTTTTTT
NA	TRBV7-2	TRBJ2-7	TRBD2	CASSLAGAGLYEQYF	TGTGCCAGCAGCTTAGCCGGGGCGGGACTATACGAGCAGTACTTC
NA	TRBV6-6	TRBJ2-1	NA	CASSYSEAYNEQFF	TGTGCCAGCAGTTACTCGGAGGCCTACAATGAGCAGTTCTTC
NA	TRBV16	TRBJ1-5	NA	CASSQSREGTGSNQPQHF	TGTGCCAGCAGCCAATCGAGGGAGGGGACGGGGAGCAATCAGCCCCAGCATTTT
few	TRBV27	TRBJ1-1	TRBD1	CASRRGQPGEAFF	TGTGCCAGCAGGCGGGGACAGCCGGGTGAAGCTTTCTTT
NA	TRBV29-1	TRBJ2-1	TRBD2	CSVEVGGRAKNEQFF	TGCAGCGTTGAAGTGGGCGGGAGGGCCAAGAATGAGCAGTTCTTC
few	TRBV6-5	TRBJ1-2	NA	CASSYPGGNYGYTF	TGTGCCAGCAGTTACCCCGGGGGGAACTATGGCTACACCTTC
NA	TRBV29-1	TRBJ2-7	TRBD2	CSVAIGGSSYEQYF	TGCAGCGTTGCTATCGGGGGGAGCTCCTACGAGCAGTACTTC
NA	TRBV6-6	TRBJ2-7	NA	CASSSRSGRAYEQYF	TGTGCCAGCAGTTCGCGGTCGGGAAGGGCTTACGAGCAGTACTTC
NA	TRBV6-5	TRBJ2-2	NA	CASSYSPSYTGELFF	TGTGCCAGCAGTTACTCTCCTTCCTACACCGGGGAGCTGTTTTTT
NA	TRBV5-1	TRBJ2-3	TRBD1	CASSLVRGTGVTDTQYF	TGCGCCAGCAGCTTGGTCCGGGGGACAGGGGTAACAGATACGCAGTATTTT
NA	TRBV15	TRBJ2-2	TRBD2	CATSRDRGLAGFSGELFF	TGTGCCACCAGCAGAGATAGGGGGCTAGCGGGATTTTCCGGGGAGCTGTTTTTT
NA	TRBV6-5	TRBJ1-3	NA	CASSYSAGASGNTIYF	TGTGCCAGCAGTTACTCCGCGGGGGCCTCTGGAAACACCATATATTTT
once	TRBV5-6	TRBJ2-1	NA	CASSSRTVSIDEQFF	TGTGCCAGCAGCTCTAGGACAGTTTCAATTGATGAGCAGTTCTTC
NA	TRBV14	TRBJ1-6	TRBD1	CASSLQGGSNSPLHF	TGTGCCAGCAGCCTTCAGGGGGGATCTAATTCACCCCTCCACTTT
NA	TRBV4-2	TRBJ2-7	TRBD1	CASSQTTGSSYEQYF	TGTGCCAGCAGCCAAACGACAGGGTCCTCCTACGAGCAGTACTTC
NA	TRBV6-6	TRBJ2-3	TRBD2	CASSRLAGTTDTQYF	TGTGCCAGCAGTAGACTAGCGGGAACCACAGATACGCAGTATTTT
NA	TRBV28	TRBJ1-1	TRBD1	CASRLRQGVYTEAFF	TGTGCCAGCCGACTGCGACAGGGGGTCTACACTGAAGCTTTCTTT
NA	TRBV28	TRBJ1-3	TRBD1	CASSPYSTGAGSGNTIYF	TGTGCCAGCAGTCCCTACTCGACAGGGGCCGGCTCTGGAAACACCATATATTTT
NA	TRBV5-4	TRBJ2-2	TRBD2	CASSPGLADYTGELFF	TGTGCCAGCAGCCCGGGACTAGCGGACTACACCGGGGAGCTGTTTTTT
NA	TRBV10-3	TRBJ2-2	TRBD2	CAIRELAGGNTGELFF	TGTGCCATCAGAGAACTAGCGGGAGGGAACACCGGGGAGCTGTTTTTT
few	TRBV15	TRBJ2-5	NA	CATSRREQETQYF	TGTGCCACCAGCAGGAGAGAACAAGAGACCCAGTACTTC
NA	TRBV20-1	TRBJ1-2	TRBD1	CSASTGDYTF	TGCAGTGCTAGTACAGGGGACTACACCTTC
NA	TRBV27	TRBJ2-3	TRBD2	CASSKLAGVTDTQYF	TGTGCCAGCAGCAAACTAGCGGGAGTCACAGATACGCAGTATTTT
NA	TRBV27	TRBJ1-1	TRBD1	CASRRQGTSTEAFF	TGTGCCAGCAGAAGACAGGGTACGTCCACTGAAGCTTTCTTT
NA	TRBV27	TRBJ1-5	NA	CASSLRGLQGQPQHF	TGTGCCAGCAGTTTAAGGGGTCTCCAGGGTCAGCCCCAGCATTTT
NA	TRBV27	TRBJ2-7	TRBD2	CASSSDSGVYEQYF	TGTGCCAGCAGTTCTGATAGCGGGGTCTACGAGCAGTACTTC
NA	TRBV14	TRBJ2-7	TRBD2	CASSQVYGGSSDDEQYF	TGTGCCAGCAGCCAAGTTTATGGCGGGAGCAGTGATGACGAGCAGTACTTC
NA	TRBV2	TRBJ1-4	NA	CASRGGNEKLFF	TGTGCCAGCCGGGGAGGGAATGAAAAACTGTTTTTT
few	TRBV6-6	TRBJ1-5	NA	CASSLVAGVDQPQHF	TGTGCCAGCAGTTTGGTGGCAGGGGTAGATCAGCCCCAGCATTTT
NA	TRBV6-5	TRBJ2-2	TRBD2	CASRSGGNTGELFF	TGTGCCAGCAGGAGCGGGGGGAACACCGGGGAGCTGTTTTTT
NA	TRBV5-1	TRBJ1-6	TRBD1	CASSWGQNLDNNSPLHF	TGCGCCAGCAGCTGGGGACAGAACCTCGATAATAATTCACCCCTCCACTTT
NA	TRBV27	TRBJ2-7	TRBD1	CASRPGQGRGEQYF	TGTGCCAGTCGACCGGGACAGGGGAGAGGGGAGCAGTACTTC
NA	TRBV5-1	TRBJ2-1	NA	CASSLGAYPSYNEQFF	TGCGCCAGCAGCTTGGGGGCTTACCCTTCCTACAATGAGCAGTTCTTC
NA	TRBV28	TRBJ2-2	TRBD2	CASRSTSGRSTGELFF	TGTGCCAGCAGGTCGACTAGCGGGAGGTCCACCGGGGAGCTGTTTTTT
NA	TRBV7-9	TRBJ2-7	TRBD2	CASSPAGGRPYEQYF	TGTGCCAGCAGCCCAGCGGGGGGGCGTCCCTACGAGCAGTACTTC
once	TRBV11-3	TRBJ1-1	NA	CASSPGGGKTEAFF	TGTGCCAGCAGCCCAGGCGGGGGGAAGACTGAAGCTTTCTTT
NA	TRBV11-1	TRBJ2-2	TRBD1	CASSPRQGNTGELFF	TGTGCCAGCAGCCCTAGACAGGGGAACACCGGGGAGCTGTTTTTT
NA	TRBV30	TRBJ1-4	TRBD1	CAWSPTGRTNEKLFF	TGTGCCTGGAGTCCGACAGGGAGGACTAATGAAAAACTGTTTTTT
NA	TRBV5-1	TRBJ2-5	NA	CASSSTPGLNQETQYF	TGCGCCAGCAGCTCGACCCCGGGACTCAATCAAGAGACCCAGTACTTC
NA	TRBV19	TRBJ2-3	TRBD2	CASSILPLAQPSTDTQYF	TGTGCCAGTAGTATTCTACCACTAGCGCAACCTAGCACAGATACGCAGTATTTT
NA	TRBV18	TRBJ1-2	NA	CASSPAGISYGYTF	TGTGCCAGCTCACCGGCAGGTATCTCCTATGGCTACACCTTC
NA	TRBV21-1	TRBJ2-2	NA	CASSPRSSKPLGPNTGELFF	TGTGCCAGCAGCCCCAGATCTTCTAAGCCCCTGGGCCCGAACACCGGGGAGCTGTTTTTT
NA	TRBV5-1	TRBJ2-5	NA	CASSLGGDRGETQYF	TGCGCCAGCAGCTTGGGGGGGGATCGGGGAGAGACCCAGTACTTC
NA	TRBV7-9	TRBJ2-4	NA	CASSLGMAMKNIQYF	TGTGCCAGCAGCTTAGGTATGGCCATGAAAAACATTCAGTACTTC